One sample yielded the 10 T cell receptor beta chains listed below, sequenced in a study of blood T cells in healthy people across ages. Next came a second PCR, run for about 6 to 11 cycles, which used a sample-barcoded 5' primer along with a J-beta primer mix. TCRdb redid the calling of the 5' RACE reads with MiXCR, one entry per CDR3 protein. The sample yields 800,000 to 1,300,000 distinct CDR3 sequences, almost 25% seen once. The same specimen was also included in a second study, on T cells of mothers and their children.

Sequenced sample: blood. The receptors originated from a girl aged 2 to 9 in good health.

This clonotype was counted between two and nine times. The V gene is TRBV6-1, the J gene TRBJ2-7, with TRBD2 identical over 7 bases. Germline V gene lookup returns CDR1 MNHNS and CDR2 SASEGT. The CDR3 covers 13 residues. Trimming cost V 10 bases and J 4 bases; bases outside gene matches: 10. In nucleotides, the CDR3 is TGTGCCACAACGAGCGGGGATACTTACGAGCAGTACTTC. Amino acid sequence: CATTSGDTYEQYF.

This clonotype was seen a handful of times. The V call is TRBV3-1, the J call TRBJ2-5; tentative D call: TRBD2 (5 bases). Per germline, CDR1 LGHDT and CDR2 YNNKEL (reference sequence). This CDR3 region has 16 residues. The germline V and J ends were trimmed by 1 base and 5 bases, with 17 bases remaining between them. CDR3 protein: CASSQVSLRELETQYF. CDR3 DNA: TGTGCCAGCAGCCAAGTTTCCTTGAGGGAGTTGGAGACCCAGTACTTC.

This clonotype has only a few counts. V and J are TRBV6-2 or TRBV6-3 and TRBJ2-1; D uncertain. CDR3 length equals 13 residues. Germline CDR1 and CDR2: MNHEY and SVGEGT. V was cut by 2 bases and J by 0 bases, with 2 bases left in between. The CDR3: CASSYLSYNEQFF. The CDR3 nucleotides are TGTGCCAGCAGTTACCTCTCCTACAATGAGCAGTTCTTC.

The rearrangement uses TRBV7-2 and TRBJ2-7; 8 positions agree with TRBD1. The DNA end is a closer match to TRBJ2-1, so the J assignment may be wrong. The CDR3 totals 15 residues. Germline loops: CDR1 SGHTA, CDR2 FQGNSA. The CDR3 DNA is TGTGCCAGCAGCCGGACAGGGCGTTTTGGCCATGAGCAGTTCTTC. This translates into CASSRTGRFGHEQFF.

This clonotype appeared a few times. The CDR3 region has the DNA TGCAGTGCTACACCGGGACAGGGCTCCTACAATGAGCAGTTCTTC. This encodes CSATPGQGSYNEQFF. This chain links TRBV20-1 with TRBJ2-1; TRBD1 aligns across 9 bases. CDR1 is DFQATT and CDR2 is SNEGSKA in the germline V gene (reference sequence). Germline trimming cut 4 bases from V and 0 bases from J; bases unmatched to any gene: 4. The CDR3 has 15 amino acids.

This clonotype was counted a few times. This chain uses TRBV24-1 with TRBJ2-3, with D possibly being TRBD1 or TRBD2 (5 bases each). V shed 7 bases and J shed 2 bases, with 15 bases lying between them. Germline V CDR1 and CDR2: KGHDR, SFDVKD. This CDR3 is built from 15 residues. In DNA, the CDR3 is TGTGCCACCAGGGGAGACAGAAATCTCACAGATACGCAGTATTTT. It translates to CATRGDRNLTDTQYF.

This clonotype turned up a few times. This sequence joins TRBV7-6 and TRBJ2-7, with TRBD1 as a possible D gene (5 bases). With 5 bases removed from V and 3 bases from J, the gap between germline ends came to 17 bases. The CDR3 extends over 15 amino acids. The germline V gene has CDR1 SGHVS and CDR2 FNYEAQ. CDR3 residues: CASSTPDMGFYEQYF. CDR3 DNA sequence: TGTGCCAGCAGCACCCCGGACATGGGTTTCTACGAGCAGTACTTC.

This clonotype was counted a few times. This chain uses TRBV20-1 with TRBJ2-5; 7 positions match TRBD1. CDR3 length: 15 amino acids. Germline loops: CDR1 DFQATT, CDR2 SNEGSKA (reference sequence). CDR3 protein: CSLVLPGQPQETQYF. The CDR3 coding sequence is TGCAGCCTAGTTCTCCCGGGACAGCCCCAAGAGACCCAGTACTTC.

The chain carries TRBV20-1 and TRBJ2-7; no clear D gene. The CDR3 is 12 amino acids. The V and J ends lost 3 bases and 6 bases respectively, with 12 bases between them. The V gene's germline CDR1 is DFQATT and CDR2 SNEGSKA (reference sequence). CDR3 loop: CSASNQSIEQYF. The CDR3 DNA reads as TGCAGTGCTAGTAATCAGTCCATCGAGCAGTACTTC.

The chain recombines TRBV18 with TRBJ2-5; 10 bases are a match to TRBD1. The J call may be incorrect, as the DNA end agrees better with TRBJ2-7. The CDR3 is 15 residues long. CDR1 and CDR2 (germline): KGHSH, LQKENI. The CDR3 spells CASSPPGQGSSEQYF. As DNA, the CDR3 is TGTGCCAGCTCACCTCCGGGACAGGGGTCGTCCGAGCAGTACTTC.